This TCR beta chain was sequenced during a study of blood T cell repertoires in COVID-19. Overall study: T cells, B-cell-depleted T cells, or PBMCs supplied cDNA or gDNA.

The CDR3 length is 14 residues. CDR1 SGHDT and CDR2 YYEEEE come from the germline V gene. The V gene end was trimmed by 0 bases and the J gene end by 7 bases; junction bases not matched to a gene: 6. Clones were sequenced by immunoSEQ multiplex PCR, and TCRdb holds only the in-frame ones, with some missing. The profile covers roughly 390,000 clones, with around 87% appearing a single time and 10% taken by the ten largest. Source material: peripheral blood. This clonotype originated in a woman in her 30s with COVID-19, enrolled during active disease. V usage is TRBV5-6 and J usage is TRBJ2-7; the match to TRBD1 covers 8 bases. Here the CDR3 reads CASSLEQGVWEQYF. The CDR3 DNA follows: TGTGCCAGCAGCTTGGAACAGGGGGTCTGGGAGCAGTACTTC.